This T cell receptor beta chain was found in a study of cytomegalovirus exposure and HLA in healthy donors. V lost 0 bases, J lost 12 bases, and 10 bases lay in between. The CDR3 covers 12 residues. Germline lookup yields CDR1 SGHNT and CDR2 YYREEE (reference sequence). Libraries were prepared by immunoSEQ multiplex PCR; TCRdb keeps only in-frame clonotypes and omits some of them. Counted here are 75,000 to 85,000 clones, approximately 90% occurring once; the ten biggest clones make up 2% to 2.5%. Sequencing was done on a sample of PBMCs. The sequence came from a man under 40 in good health and CMV-seronegative. The V call is TRBV5-4, the J call TRBJ2-1; the D gene is possibly TRBD2 (5 bases). CDR3 sequence: CASSLARGGQFF. The CDR3 nucleotides are TGTGCCAGCAGCTTGGCGCGAGGAGGGCAGTTCTTC.